This record looks at one T cell receptor beta chain sequence and its context. The data originate from a study of blood T cell repertoires in COVID-19. For the study at large: The samples span acute and convalescent COVID-19 from the United States, Italy and Spain.

Participants had their cohort set by participant-reported clinical history. Two consecutive negative NP/OP PCR tests, clearance, or resolved symptoms defined Cohort 3 recovery. In the authors' methods: Amplified reference gene primers provided the basis for estimating nucleated cell counts. Assay: immunoSEQ multiplex PCR; the TCRdb copy retains only in-frame clones and omits some. The DNA gave D and trimming, while V, J and clone size come from that table. This sample has approximately 200,000 clones, with about four fifths found just once. The CDR3 runs 15 residues. Germline CDR1 and CDR2: SGHDT and YYEEEE. The V end lost 2 bases, the J end lost 7 bases, and 15 bases lay between the germline ends.

The rearrangement links TRBV5-6 to TRBJ1-4; D is perhaps TRBD1 (6 bases). This TCR derives from a man in his forties or fifties who had recovered from COVID-19. The specimen was PBMCs or T cells enriched from blood (not recorded which). CDR3 bases: TGTGCCAGCAGCTTAATCAGGGGCGAGGGTGAAAAACTGTTTTTT. Translation gives CASSLIRGEGEKLFF. The full variable domain, its missing parts supplied by reference TRBV5-6 and TRBJ1-4, is DAGVTQSPTHLIKTRGQQVTLRCSPKSGHDTVSWYQQALGQGPQFIFQYYEEEERQRGNFPDRFSGHQFPNYSSELNVNALLLGDSALYLCASSLIRGEGEKLFFGSGTQLSVL.